This TCR beta chain was recovered during a study of cytomegalovirus exposure and HLA in healthy donors. Study-wide results and caveats: A later analysis reported that several of the most significant clusters appeared to be linked to common viral pathogens, among them Epstein-Barr virus.

The CDR3 length is 13 residues. Germline V CDR1 and CDR2: SNHLY, FYNNEI. Between the trimmed V and J ends, which lost 3 bases and 5 bases, there was a span of 7 bases. By share of the sample, this clone is medium-sized. Its antigen is still unknown. 13 Jbeta primers and 60 Vbeta primers were used for the PCR. TCRdb's table, derived via immunoSEQ multiplex PCR, lists solely in-frame clones and lacks some. The sample includes 90,000 or so clones, roughly 80% of them seen just once. These donors, healthy bone marrow donors, were studied. This sequence originates from a man aged 30-40 years in good health and CMV-seropositive. Source material: PBMCs. J is TRBJ2-2 and V is TRBV2; D is unclear. The CDR3 nucleotides are TGTGCCAGCAGTGACCAAACAACCGGGGAGCTGTTTTTT. It codes for CASSDQTTGELFF.